These 27 T cell receptor beta chains were sequenced from one sample in a study of T-cell memory formation after mild COVID-19. One entry per CDR3 protein results from TCRdb running MiXCR on the 5' RACE reads. The top ten clones hold around 27% of a sample with roughly 86,000 distinct CDR3 sequences, roughly an eighth of them seen once. Sequenced material: PBMCs or a T cell subset sorted from them (not recorded which). All receptors come from an adult woman who had mild COVID-19 (a few samples of this study predate the infection). Cell type and time point are not known.

This clonotype occurred a few times. The chain carries TRBV7-8 and TRBJ2-3, with D perhaps assigned TRBD1 or TRBD2 (5 bases each). CDR1 is SGHVS and CDR2 is FQNEAQ in the germline V gene. Trimming took 6 bases from V and 1 from J, leaving 17 bases between them. This CDR3 spans 16 amino acids. The CDR3 DNA is TGTGCCAGCAGTAAAGATGGGGACGTCGGCACAGATACGCAGTATTTT. It encodes CASSKDGDVGTDTQYF. Full variable domain (outside the CDR3, taken from reference TRBV7-8 and TRBJ2-3): GAGVSQSPRYKVAKRGQDVALRCDPISGHVSLFWYQQALGQGPEFLTYFQNEAQLDKSGLPSDRFFAERPEGSVSTLKIQRTQQEDSAVYLCASSKDGDVGTDTQYFGPGTRLTVL.

A few counts support this clonotype. The V gene is TRBV7-9, the J gene TRBJ1-2; D uncertain. Trimming shortened V by 1 base and J by 2 bases, and 8 bases separated the two germline ends. The CDR3 totals 14 residues. The V gene's germline CDR1 is SEHNR and CDR2 FQNEAQ (reference sequence). CDR3 sequence (DNA): TGTGCCAGCAGCTTAGTAGGACTAAACTATGGCTACACCTTC. Encoded protein: CASSLVGLNYGYTF.

This sequence joins TRBV9 and TRBJ2-5; maybe TRBD2 (6 bases). The CDR3 runs 14 residues. Trimming cost V 4 bases and J 0 bases, with 10 bases left between them. Germline CDR1 is SGDLS and CDR2 is YYNGEE. In DNA form, the CDR3 reads TGTGCCAGCAGCATAGGGGACTACCAAGAGACCCAGTACTTC. This translates into CASSIGDYQETQYF.

This clonotype was observed a handful of times. This rearrangement joins TRBV15 to TRBJ1-1; maybe TRBD1 (5 bases). This CDR3 region has 13 residues. Trimming removed 5 bases at V and 5 bases at J, with 12 bases between. Per germline, CDR1 LNHNV and CDR2 YYDKDF (reference sequence). CDR3 residues: CATSSGGKTEAFF. CDR3 sequence (DNA): TGTGCCACCAGCTCCGGGGGAAAGACTGAAGCTTTCTTT.

This clonotype was found a few times. The chain carries TRBV27 and TRBJ2-7; maybe TRBD1 (6 bases). CDR3 size: 13 residues. Germline values: CDR1 MNHEY, CDR2 SMNVEV (reference sequence). V lost 6 bases and J lost 3, with 12 bases in between. CDR3 region: CASSRGQFYEQYF. The CDR3 DNA sequence: TGTGCCAGCAGCCGTGGACAGTTCTACGAGCAGTACTTC.

This clonotype was seen repeatedly, ten times or more. The chain carries TRBV7-9 and TRBJ2-1; D may correspond to TRBD1 or TRBD2 (5 bases each). CDR1 SEHNR and CDR2 FQNEAQ come from the germline V gene (reference sequence). The V gene lost 2 bases and the J gene lost 6 bases, with 20 bases spanning the gap. This CDR3 contains 17 residues. The CDR3, as DNA: TGTGCCAGCAGCTTACCTACCCTGGGGGTCCTTACCAATGAGCAGTTCTTC. Translated: CASSLPTLGVLTNEQFF. The whole variable domain, remainder taken from reference TRBV7-9 and TRBJ2-1, is DTGVSQNPRHKITKRGQNVTFRCDPISEHNRLYWYRQTLGQGPEFLTYFQNEAQLEKSRLLSDRFSAERPKGSFSTLEIQRTEQGDSAMYLCASSLPTLGVLTNEQFFGPGTRLTVL.

J is TRBJ2-7 and V is TRBV12-3 or TRBV12-4, with 10 bases that match TRBD1. V lost 6 bases and J lost 4; bases outside the gene matches: 9. CDR3 length: 15 residues. Here the CDR3 reads CASSEPGTGEYEQYF. CDR3 bases: TGTGCCAGCAGCGAACCGGGGACAGGGGAATACGAGCAGTACTTC.

This rearrangement joins TRBV6-5 to TRBJ2-7; 7 nucleotides line up with TRBD1. The CDR3 has 14 residues. J gave up 0 bases and V 8 bases, and 7 bases lay outside the gene matches. Germline values: CDR1 MNHEY, CDR2 SVGAGI. This CDR3 is CASGPGTVSYEQYF. The CDR3 bases are TGTGCCAGCGGTCCCGGGACAGTCTCCTACGAGCAGTACTTC.

The CDR3 DNA reads as TGTGCCAGCAGCGTCCCGGGACAGGGGGCGAACACAGATACGCAGTATTTT. Protein sequence: CASSVPGQGANTDTQYF. J is TRBJ2-3 and V is TRBV9, with 12 bases identical to TRBD1. The CDR3 length is 17 residues. The V segment lost 2 bases and the J segment 2 bases; nucleotides outside the gene matches: 6. Per the germline V gene, CDR1 is SGDLS and CDR2 is YYNGEE.

Notes on this clonotype: A read error is possible here, since a much larger clone lies one base away. This sequence joins TRBV12-3 or TRBV12-4 and TRBJ2-1; TRBD2 matches 10 bases. V was clipped by 4 bases and J by 6 bases; unmatched bases: 15. The CDR3 sequence is 18 residues long. This CDR3 reads CASSSSPVPSGSANEQFF. Written as DNA, the CDR3 is TGTGCCAGCAGTTCGAGCCCCGTCCCTAGCGGGAGTGCCAATGAGCAGTTCTTC.

This clonotype has more than one count but fewer than ten. The chain joins TRBV7-8 to TRBJ2-1; the match to TRBD2 covers 12 bases. From germline, CDR1 is SGHVS and CDR2 FQNEAQ. The J segment lost 3 bases and the V segment lost 5 bases, leaving 20 bases of the junction unmatched. The CDR3 contains 21 residues. The CDR3 region is CASSLQRLAGAKQYLYNEQFF. The CDR3 coding sequence is TGTGCCAGCAGCCTCCAACGACTAGCGGGAGCCAAGCAGTACCTCTACAATGAGCAGTTCTTC.

This chain connects TRBV5-1 to TRBJ2-2; 7 positions match TRBD2. Trimming at V came to 0 bases and at J to 1 base, leaving 3 bases not matched to a gene. The germline V gene has CDR1 SGHRS and CDR2 YFSETQ. There are 16 residues in the CDR3. CDR3 bases: TGCGCCAGCAGCTTGGGAGCTAGCGGGAACACCGGGGAGCTGTTTTTT. It encodes CASSLGASGNTGELFF.

The genes are TRBV7-8 and TRBJ2-4; D possibly corresponds to TRBD1 (6 bases). The CDR3 extends over 15 amino acids. The germline V gene encodes CDR1 SGHVS and CDR2 FQNEAQ. Trimming shortened V by 2 bases and J by 5 bases, and 13 bases separated the two germline ends. The CDR3 spells CASSLSQGTENIQYF. The DNA of the CDR3 is TGTGCCAGCAGCTTATCACAGGGTACCGAAAACATTCAGTACTTC. Drawing the rest from reference TRBV7-8 and TRBJ2-4, the complete variable domain is GAGVSQSPRYKVAKRGQDVALRCDPISGHVSLFWYQQALGQGPEFLTYFQNEAQLDKSGLPSDRFFAERPEGSVSTLKIQRTQQEDSAVYLCASSLSQGTENIQYFGAGTRLSVL.

This sequence joins TRBV7-2 and TRBJ2-3, with D unresolved. This CDR3 has 17 amino acids. Deletions cut 1 base from V and 0 bases from J, with 14 bases between. Germline V CDR1 and CDR2: SGHTA, FQGNSA. The CDR3 DNA reads as TGTGCCAGCAGCTTAGGGCCGGGCCCATCTAGCACAGATACGCAGTATTTT. Its protein product is CASSLGPGPSSTDTQYF.

The chain joins TRBV19 to TRBJ2-7; D is undetermined. The germline V gene has CDR1 LNHDA and CDR2 SQIVND (reference sequence). Trimming took 3 bases from V and 1 from J, leaving 7 bases between them. CDR3 length: 13 residues. This CDR3 reads CASSMEISYEQYF. CDR3 coding DNA: TGTGCCAGTAGTATGGAAATTTCCTACGAGCAGTACTTC.

This clonotype was recorded many times. This chain uses TRBV11-2 with TRBJ2-1, with 10 bases aligning to TRBD2. V lost 4 bases to trimming and J lost 6 bases; unmatched junction nucleotides: 9. Germline CDR1 is SGHAT and CDR2 is FQNNGV. The CDR3 spans 16 residues. CDR3 sequence (DNA): TGTGCCAGCAGCTCATTGGGGACTAGCGATCGCAATGAGCAGTTCTTC. It translates to CASSSLGTSDRNEQFF.

This chain uses TRBV12-3 or TRBV12-4 with TRBJ1-1; no definite D call. This CDR3 has 10 residues. The V and J ends lost 6 bases and 1 base respectively, with 0 bases between them. The CDR3 sequence is CASRNTEAFF. The CDR3 bases are TGTGCCAGCAGGAACACTGAAGCTTTCTTT.

This chain connects TRBV7-2 to TRBJ2-7; D remains ambiguous. Per germline, CDR1 SGHTA and CDR2 FQGNSA. The CDR3 runs to 13 residues. The V and J ends lost 6 bases and 6 bases respectively, with 15 bases between them. CDR3 sequence reads: CASRPSHVSEQYF. Written as DNA, the CDR3 is TGTGCCAGCAGGCCTTCCCATGTAAGCGAGCAGTACTTC. Complete variable domain (other parts from reference TRBV7-2 and TRBJ2-7): GAGVSQSPSNKVTEKGKDVELRCDPISGHTALYWYRQSLGQGLEFLIYFQGNSAPDKSGLPSDRFSAERTGGSVSTLTIQRTQQEDSAVYLCASRPSHVSEQYFGPGTRLTVT.

In this sample, this clonotype turned up a few times. This chain joins TRBV24-1 and TRBJ1-5; 10 positions match TRBD1. V was pared by 6 bases and J by 3 bases, with 4 bases of the junction left unmatched. Germline V gene data show CDR1 as KGHDR and CDR2 as SFDVKD. The CDR3 runs 15 residues. The CDR3 DNA sequence: TGTGCCACCAGTCCGGGACAGGGGAACAATCAGCCCCAGCATTTT. This sequence encodes CATSPGQGNNQPQHF.

This clonotype was counted only a few times. The genes are TRBV5-1 and TRBJ1-2; 7 nucleotides match TRBD1. The CDR3 is made up of 13 amino acids. J was trimmed by 8 bases and V by 6 bases; bases with no gene match: 10. CDR1 and CDR2 (germline): SGHRS, YFSETQ. In nucleotides, the CDR3 is TGCGCCAGCACCGAAACAGGGGTTCGGGGCTACACCTTC. Translating it yields CASTETGVRGYTF.

This chain links TRBV15 with TRBJ2-5, with 9 bases identical to TRBD2. Trimming at V came to 0 bases and at J to 5 bases, leaving 7 bases not matched to a gene. CDR1 and CDR2 (germline): LNHNV, YYDKDF (reference sequence). CDR3 length: 16 amino acids. DNA for the CDR3: TGTGCCACCAGCAGAGATTTAGCGGGAGTACTCGAGACCCAGTACTTC. This sequence encodes CATSRDLAGVLETQYF.

This clonotype was counted between two and nine times. V gene TRBV5-1 combines with J gene TRBJ1-2; D unresolved. The CDR3 extends over 17 amino acids. From germline, CDR1 is SGHRS and CDR2 YFSETQ. Between the trimmed V and J ends, which lost 4 bases and 2 bases, there was a span of 21 bases. The CDR3 loop is CASSHTRPTGSNYGYTF. The DNA for the CDR3 is TGCGCCAGCAGCCACACTCGGCCAACGGGGTCGAACTATGGCTACACCTTC.

The chain carries TRBV18 and TRBJ2-3, with D perhaps matching TRBD2 (5 bases). V shed 3 bases and J shed 4 bases, with 14 bases lying between them. Per the germline V gene, CDR1 is KGHSH and CDR2 is LQKENI. The CDR3 is 15 residues long. CDR3 bases: TGTGCCAGCTCACCTGCGGCTAGCAGAGCAGATACGCAGTATTTT. Its translation is CASSPAASRADTQYF.

V and J are TRBV25-1 and TRBJ2-2, with a weak D call TRBD1 (6 bases). CDR1 MGHDK and CDR2 SYGVNS come from the germline V gene. The CDR3 runs 13 residues. V was trimmed by 7 bases and J by 5 bases, leaving 11 bases between them. The CDR3 DNA follows: TGTGCCAGCAAGGGGGTAAAAACCGGGGAGCTGTTTTTT. Translated: CASKGVKTGELFF. The full variable domain, its missing parts supplied by reference TRBV25-1 and TRBJ2-2, is EADIYQTPRYLVIGTGKKITLECSQTMGHDKMYWYQQDPGMELHLIHYSYGVNSTEKGDLSSESTVSRIRTEHFPLTLESARPSHTSQYLCASKGVKTGELFFGEGSRLTVL.

This clonotype came up a few times. The rearrangement joins TRBV5-1 to TRBJ1-1; perhaps TRBD1 as D (6 bases). The germline V and J ends were trimmed by 0 bases and 0 bases, with 12 bases remaining between them. The CDR3 loop spans 16 amino acids. Germline CDR1 and CDR2: SGHRS and YFSETQ. The CDR3: CASSLEGVSVNTEAFF. The DNA of the CDR3 is TGCGCCAGCAGCTTGGAGGGGGTTTCGGTGAACACTGAAGCTTTCTTT.

This clonotype has only a few counts. This rearrangement joins TRBV30 to TRBJ2-1, with D tentatively TRBD1 (6 bases). V lost 8 bases, J lost 7 bases, and 18 bases lay in between. CDR3 length: 13 amino acids. Looked up from germline, CDR1 is GTSNPN and CDR2 is SVGIG (reference sequence). The CDR3: CARDIPGTNEQFF. CDR3 DNA: TGTGCCCGGGACATCCCCGGGACGAATGAGCAGTTCTTC.

At least ten counts were recorded for this clonotype. The chain is built from TRBV4-1 and TRBJ2-5, with TRBD2 matching 7 bases. The germline V gene encodes CDR1 MGHRA and CDR2 YSYEKL. With 4 bases clipped from V and 5 bases from J, the junction kept 4 bases outside the gene matches. The CDR3 runs 13 residues. The CDR3 DNA is TGCGCCAGCAGCCGCAGCGGGGTGGAGACCCAGTACTTC. This encodes CASSRSGVETQYF.